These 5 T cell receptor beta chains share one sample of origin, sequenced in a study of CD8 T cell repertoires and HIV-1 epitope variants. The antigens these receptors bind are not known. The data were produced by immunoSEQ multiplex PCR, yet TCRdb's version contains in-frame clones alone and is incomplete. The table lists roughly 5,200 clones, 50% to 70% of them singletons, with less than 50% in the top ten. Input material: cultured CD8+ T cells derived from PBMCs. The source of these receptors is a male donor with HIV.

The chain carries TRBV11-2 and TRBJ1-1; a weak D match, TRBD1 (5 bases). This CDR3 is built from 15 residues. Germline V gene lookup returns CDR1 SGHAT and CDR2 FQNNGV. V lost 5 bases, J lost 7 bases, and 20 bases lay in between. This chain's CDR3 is CASSPIPWGSLEAFF. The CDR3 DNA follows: TGTGCCAGCAGCCCCATCCCCTGGGGGAGCCTTGAAGCTTTCTTT.

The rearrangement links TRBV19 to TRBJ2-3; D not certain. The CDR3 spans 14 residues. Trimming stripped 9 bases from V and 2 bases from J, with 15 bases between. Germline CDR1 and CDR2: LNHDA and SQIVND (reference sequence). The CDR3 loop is CASMDLRSTDTQYF. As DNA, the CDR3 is TGTGCCAGCATGGACCTGCGGTCCACAGATACGCAGTATTTT.

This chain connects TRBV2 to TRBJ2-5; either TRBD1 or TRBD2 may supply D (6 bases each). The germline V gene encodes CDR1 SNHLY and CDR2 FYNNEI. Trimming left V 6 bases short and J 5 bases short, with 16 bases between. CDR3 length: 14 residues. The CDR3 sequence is CASRGFTGRETQYF. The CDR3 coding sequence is TGTGCCAGCAGGGGCTTCACAGGGAGGGAGACCCAGTACTTC. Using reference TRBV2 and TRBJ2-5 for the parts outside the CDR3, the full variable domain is EPEVTQTPSHQVTQMGQEVILRCVPISNHLYFYWYRQILGQKVEFLVSFYNNEISEKSEIFDDQFSVERPDGSNFTLKIRSTKLEDSAMYFCASRGFTGRETQYFGPGTRLLVL.

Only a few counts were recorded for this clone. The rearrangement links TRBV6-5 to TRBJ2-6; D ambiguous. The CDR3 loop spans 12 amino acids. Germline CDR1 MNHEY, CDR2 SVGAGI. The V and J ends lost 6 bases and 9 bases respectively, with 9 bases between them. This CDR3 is CASSPSGNVLTF. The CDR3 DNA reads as TGTGCCAGCAGCCCCTCGGGCAACGTCCTGACTTTC.

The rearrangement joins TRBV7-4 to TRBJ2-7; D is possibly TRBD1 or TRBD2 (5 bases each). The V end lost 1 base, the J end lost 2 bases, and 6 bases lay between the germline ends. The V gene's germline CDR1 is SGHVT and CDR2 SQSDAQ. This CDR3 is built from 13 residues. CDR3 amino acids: CASSLVGAYEQYF. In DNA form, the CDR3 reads TGTGCCAGCAGCTTAGTGGGGGCCTACGAGCAGTACTTC.